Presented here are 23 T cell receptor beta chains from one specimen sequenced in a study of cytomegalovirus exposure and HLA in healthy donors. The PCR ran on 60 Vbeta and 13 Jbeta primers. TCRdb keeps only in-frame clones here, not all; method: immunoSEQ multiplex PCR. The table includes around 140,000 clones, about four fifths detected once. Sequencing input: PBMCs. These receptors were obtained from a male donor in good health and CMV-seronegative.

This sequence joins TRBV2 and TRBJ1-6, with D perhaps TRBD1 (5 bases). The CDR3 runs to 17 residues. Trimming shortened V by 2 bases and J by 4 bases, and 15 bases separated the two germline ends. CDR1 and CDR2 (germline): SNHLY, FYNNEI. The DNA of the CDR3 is TGTGCCAGCAGTGAACGAGGCAGGGCCAGTTATAATTCACCCCTCCACTTT. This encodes CASSERGRASYNSPLHF.

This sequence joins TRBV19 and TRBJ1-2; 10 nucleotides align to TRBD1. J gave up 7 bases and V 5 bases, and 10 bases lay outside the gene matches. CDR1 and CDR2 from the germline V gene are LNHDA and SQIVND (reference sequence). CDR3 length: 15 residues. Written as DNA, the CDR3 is TGTGCCAGTAGTTTCGCGGGGGACAGGGGATCTGGCTACACCTTC. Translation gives CASSFAGDRGSGYTF.

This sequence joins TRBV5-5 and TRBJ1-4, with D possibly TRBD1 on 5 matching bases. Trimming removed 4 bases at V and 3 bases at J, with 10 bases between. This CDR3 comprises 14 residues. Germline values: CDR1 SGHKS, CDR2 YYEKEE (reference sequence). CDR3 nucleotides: TGTGCCAGCAGCCCCAGGGCCGCTAATGAAAAACTGTTTTTT. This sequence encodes CASSPRAANEKLFF.

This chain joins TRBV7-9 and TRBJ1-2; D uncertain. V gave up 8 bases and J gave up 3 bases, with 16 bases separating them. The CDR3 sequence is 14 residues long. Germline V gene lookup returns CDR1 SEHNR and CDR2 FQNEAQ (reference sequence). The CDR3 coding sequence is TGTGCCAGCTCCGCCTCTAATCCCCACTATGGCTACACCTTC. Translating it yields CASSASNPHYGYTF.

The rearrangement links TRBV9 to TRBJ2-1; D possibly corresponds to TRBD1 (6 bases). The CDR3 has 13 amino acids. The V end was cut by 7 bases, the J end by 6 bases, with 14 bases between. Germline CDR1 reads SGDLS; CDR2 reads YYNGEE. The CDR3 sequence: CASGTGTFNEQFF. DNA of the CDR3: TGTGCCAGCGGTACAGGGACCTTCAATGAGCAGTTCTTC.

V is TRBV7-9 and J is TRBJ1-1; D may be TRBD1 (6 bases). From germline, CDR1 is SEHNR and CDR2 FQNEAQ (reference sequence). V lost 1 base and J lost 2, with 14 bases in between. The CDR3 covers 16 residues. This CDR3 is CASSLGSGQINTEAFF. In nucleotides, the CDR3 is TGTGCCAGCAGCTTAGGGTCCGGACAGATAAACACTGAAGCTTTCTTT.

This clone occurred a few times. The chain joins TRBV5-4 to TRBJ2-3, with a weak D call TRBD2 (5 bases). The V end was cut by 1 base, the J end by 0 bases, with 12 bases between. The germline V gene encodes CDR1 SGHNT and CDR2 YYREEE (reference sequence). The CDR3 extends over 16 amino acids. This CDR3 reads CASSLRGGSSTDTQYF. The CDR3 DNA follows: TGTGCCAGCAGCTTGAGAGGAGGATCTAGCACAGATACGCAGTATTTT.

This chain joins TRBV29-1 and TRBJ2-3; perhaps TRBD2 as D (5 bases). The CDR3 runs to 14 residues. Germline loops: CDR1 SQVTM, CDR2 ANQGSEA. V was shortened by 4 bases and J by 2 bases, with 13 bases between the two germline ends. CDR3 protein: CSVVVPGSTDTQYF. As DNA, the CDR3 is TGCAGCGTTGTCGTGCCGGGGTCCACAGATACGCAGTATTTT.

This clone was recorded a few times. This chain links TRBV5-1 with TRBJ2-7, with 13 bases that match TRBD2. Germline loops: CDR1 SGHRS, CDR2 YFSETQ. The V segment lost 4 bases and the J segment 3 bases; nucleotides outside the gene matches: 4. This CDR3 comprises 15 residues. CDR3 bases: TGCGCCAGCAGCCTCCGGACTAGCGGGGGCTACGAGCAGTACTTC. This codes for CASSLRTSGGYEQYF.

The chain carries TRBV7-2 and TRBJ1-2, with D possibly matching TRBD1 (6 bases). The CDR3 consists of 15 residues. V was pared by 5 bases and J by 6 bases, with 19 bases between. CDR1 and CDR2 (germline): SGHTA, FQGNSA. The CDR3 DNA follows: TGTGCCAGCAGCCCATACAGGGTGCGAGCTCATGGCTACACCTTC. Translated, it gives CASSPYRVRAHGYTF.

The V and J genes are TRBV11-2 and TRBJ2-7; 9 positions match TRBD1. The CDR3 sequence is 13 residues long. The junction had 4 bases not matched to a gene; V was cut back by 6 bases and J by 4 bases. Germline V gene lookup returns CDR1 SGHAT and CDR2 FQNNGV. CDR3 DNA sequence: TGTGCCAGCAGTTGGGACAGGGTATACGAGCAGTACTTC. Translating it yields CASSWDRVYEQYF.

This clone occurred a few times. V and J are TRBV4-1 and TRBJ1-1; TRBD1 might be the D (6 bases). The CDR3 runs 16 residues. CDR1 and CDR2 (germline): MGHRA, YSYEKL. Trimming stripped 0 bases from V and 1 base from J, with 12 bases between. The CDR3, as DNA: TGCGCCAGCAGCCAAGAGACGGGGGGCCCGAACACTGAAGCTTTCTTT. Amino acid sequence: CASSQETGGPNTEAFF.

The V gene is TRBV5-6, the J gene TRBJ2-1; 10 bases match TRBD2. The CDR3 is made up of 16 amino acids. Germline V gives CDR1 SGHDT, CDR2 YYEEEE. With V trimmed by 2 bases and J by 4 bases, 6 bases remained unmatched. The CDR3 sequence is CASSFSTSGEYNEQFF. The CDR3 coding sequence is TGTGCCAGCAGCTTTTCAACTAGCGGGGAATACAATGAGCAGTTCTTC.

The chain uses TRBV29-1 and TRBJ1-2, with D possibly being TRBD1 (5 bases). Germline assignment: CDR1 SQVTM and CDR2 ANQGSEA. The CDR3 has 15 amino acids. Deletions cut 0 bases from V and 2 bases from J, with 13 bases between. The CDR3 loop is CSVEDSAGRNYGYTF. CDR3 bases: TGCAGCGTTGAAGATTCGGCAGGGAGGAACTATGGCTACACCTTC. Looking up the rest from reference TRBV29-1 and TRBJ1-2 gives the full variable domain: SAVISQKPSRDICQRGTSLTIQCQVDSQVTMMFWYRQQPGQSLTLIATANQGSEATYESGFVIDKFPISRPNLTFSTLTVSNMSPEDSSIYLCSVEDSAGRNYGYTFGSGTRLTVV.

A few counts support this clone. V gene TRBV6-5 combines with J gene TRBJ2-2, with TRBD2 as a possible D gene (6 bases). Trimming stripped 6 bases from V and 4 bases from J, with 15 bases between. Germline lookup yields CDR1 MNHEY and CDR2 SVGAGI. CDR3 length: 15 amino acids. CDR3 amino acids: CASRAPGLPTGELFF. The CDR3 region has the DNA TGTGCCAGCAGGGCTCCGGGACTTCCCACCGGGGAGCTGTTTTTT.

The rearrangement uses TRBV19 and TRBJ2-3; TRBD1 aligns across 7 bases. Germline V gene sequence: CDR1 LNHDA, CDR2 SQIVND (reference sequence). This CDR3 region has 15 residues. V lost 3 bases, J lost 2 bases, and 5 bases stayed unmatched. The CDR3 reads CASSIGTAYTDTQYF. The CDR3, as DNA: TGTGCCAGTAGTATCGGGACAGCTTACACAGATACGCAGTATTTT. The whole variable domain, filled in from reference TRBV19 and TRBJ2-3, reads DGGITQSPKYLFRKEGQNVTLSCEQNLNHDAMYWYRQDPGQGLRLIYYSQIVNDFQKGDIAEGYSVSREKKESFPLTVTSAQKNPTAFYLCASSIGTAYTDTQYFGPGTRLTVL.

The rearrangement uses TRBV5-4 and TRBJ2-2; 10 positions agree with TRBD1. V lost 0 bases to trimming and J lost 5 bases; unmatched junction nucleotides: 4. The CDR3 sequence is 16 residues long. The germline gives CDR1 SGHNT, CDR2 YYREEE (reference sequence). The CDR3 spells CASSLAGTGVTGELFF. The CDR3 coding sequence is TGTGCCAGCAGCTTGGCCGGGACAGGGGTGACCGGGGAGCTGTTTTTT.

Written as DNA, the CDR3 is TGTGCCAGCAGTGAGGGACAGGGAATGGAGACCCAGTACTTC. Amino acids: CASSEGQGMETQYF. The chain has TRBV6-1 and TRBJ2-5; TRBD1 agrees at 9 bases. Germline CDR1 is MNHNS and CDR2 is SASEGT. V lost 3 bases, J lost 5 bases, and 4 bases stayed unmatched. The CDR3 is 14 residues long.

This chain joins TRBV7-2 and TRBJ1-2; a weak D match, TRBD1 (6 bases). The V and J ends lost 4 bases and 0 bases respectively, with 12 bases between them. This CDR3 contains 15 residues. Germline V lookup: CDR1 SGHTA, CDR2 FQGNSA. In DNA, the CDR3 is TGTGCCAGCAGCTCCGGACAGCTCACTAACTATGGCTACACCTTC. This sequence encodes CASSSGQLTNYGYTF.

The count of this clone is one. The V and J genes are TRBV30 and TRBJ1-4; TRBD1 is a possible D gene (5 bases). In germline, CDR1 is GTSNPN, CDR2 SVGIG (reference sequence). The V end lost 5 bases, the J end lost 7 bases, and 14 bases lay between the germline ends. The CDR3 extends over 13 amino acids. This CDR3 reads CAWVAVQGEKLFF. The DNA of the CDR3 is TGTGCCTGGGTCGCGGTCCAGGGTGAAAAACTGTTTTTT. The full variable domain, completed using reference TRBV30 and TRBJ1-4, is SQTIHQWPATLVQPVGSPLSLECTVEGTSNPNLYWYRQAAGRGLQLLFYSVGIGQISSEVPQNLSASRPQDRQFILSSKKLLLSDSGFYLCAWVAVQGEKLFFGSGTQLSVL.

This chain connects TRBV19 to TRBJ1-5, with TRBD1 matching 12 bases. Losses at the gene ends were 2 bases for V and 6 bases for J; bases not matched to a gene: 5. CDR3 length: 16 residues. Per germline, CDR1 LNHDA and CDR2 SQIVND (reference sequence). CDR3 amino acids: CASSIRGTGGLQPQHF. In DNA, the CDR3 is TGTGCCAGTAGTATAAGAGGGACAGGGGGCCTTCAGCCCCAGCATTTT.

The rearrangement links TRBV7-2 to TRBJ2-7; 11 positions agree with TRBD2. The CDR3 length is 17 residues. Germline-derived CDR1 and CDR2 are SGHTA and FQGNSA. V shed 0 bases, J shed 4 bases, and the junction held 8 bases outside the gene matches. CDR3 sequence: CASSLARATSGAYEQYF. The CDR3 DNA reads TGTGCCAGCAGCTTAGCAAGGGCGACTAGCGGGGCTTACGAGCAGTACTTC.

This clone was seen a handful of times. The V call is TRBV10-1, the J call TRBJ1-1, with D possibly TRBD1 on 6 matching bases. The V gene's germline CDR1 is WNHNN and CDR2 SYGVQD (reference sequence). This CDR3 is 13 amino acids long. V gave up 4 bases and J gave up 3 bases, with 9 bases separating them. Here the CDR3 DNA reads TGCGCCAGCAGTGCCGGACAGTACACTGAAGCTTTCTTT. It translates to CASSAGQYTEAFF.